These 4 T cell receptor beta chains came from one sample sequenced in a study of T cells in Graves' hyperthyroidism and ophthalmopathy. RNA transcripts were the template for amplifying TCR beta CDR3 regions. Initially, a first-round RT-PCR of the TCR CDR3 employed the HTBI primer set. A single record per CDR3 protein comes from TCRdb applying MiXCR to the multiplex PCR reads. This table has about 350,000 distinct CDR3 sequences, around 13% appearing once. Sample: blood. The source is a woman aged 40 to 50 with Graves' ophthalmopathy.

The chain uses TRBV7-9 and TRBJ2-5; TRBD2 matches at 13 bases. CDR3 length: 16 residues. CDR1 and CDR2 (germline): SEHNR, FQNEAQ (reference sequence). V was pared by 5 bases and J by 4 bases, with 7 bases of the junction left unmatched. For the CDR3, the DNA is TGTGCCAGCAGCCGGAGACTAGCGGGAGGCGTAGAGACCCAGTACTTC. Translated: CASSRRLAGGVETQYF.

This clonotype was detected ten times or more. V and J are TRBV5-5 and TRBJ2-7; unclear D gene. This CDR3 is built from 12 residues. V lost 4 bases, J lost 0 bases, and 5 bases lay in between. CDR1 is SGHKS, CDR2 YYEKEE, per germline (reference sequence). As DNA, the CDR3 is TGTGCCAGCAGCAGCTACTCCTACGAGCAGTACTTC. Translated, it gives CASSSYSYEQYF.

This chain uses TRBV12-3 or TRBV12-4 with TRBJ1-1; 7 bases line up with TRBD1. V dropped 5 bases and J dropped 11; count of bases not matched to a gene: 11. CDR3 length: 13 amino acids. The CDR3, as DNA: TGTGCCAGCAGTGCCAATCCAGGGGGTCTCGCTTTCTTT. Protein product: CASSANPGGLAFF.

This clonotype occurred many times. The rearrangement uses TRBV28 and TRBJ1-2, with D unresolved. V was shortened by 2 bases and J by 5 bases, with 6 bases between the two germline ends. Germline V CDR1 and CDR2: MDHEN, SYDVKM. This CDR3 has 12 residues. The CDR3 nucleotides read TGTGCCAGCAGTTTAGGGGTATATGGCTACACCTTC. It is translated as CASSLGVYGYTF.